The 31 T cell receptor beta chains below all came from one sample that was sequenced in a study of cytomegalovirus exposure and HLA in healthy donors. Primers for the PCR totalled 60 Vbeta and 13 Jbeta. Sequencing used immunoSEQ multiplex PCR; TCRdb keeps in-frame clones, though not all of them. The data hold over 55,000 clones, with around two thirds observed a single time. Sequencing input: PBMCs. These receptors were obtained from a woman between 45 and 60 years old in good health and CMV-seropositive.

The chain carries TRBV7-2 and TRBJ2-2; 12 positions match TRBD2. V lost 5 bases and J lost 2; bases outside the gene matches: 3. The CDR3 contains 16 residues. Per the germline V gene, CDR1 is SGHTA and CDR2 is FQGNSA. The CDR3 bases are TGTGCCAGCAGCACGGGACTAGCGGGCAACACCGGGGAGCTGTTTTTT. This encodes CASSTGLAGNTGELFF.

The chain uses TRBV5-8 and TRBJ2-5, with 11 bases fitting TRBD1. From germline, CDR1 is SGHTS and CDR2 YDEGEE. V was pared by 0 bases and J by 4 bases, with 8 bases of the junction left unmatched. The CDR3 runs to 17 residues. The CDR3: CASSLGTGGGDRETQYF. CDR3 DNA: TGTGCCAGCAGCTTGGGGACAGGGGGCGGGGATCGAGAGACCCAGTACTTC.

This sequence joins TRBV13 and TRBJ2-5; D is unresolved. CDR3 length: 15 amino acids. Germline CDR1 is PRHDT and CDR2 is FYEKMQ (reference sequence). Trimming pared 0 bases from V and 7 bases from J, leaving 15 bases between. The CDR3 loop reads CASSLGLAARGTQYF. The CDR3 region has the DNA TGTGCCAGCAGCTTAGGCCTGGCCGCTCGAGGGACCCAGTACTTC.

The CDR3 spells CASSLEGGVVGEQFF. The CDR3 bases are TGTGCCAGCAGCTTAGAGGGGGGGGTGGTGGGTGAGCAGTTCTTC. The rearrangement uses TRBV7-3 and TRBJ2-1, with D perhaps TRBD2 (7 bases). This CDR3 comprises 15 residues. From germline, CDR1 is SGHTA and CDR2 FQGTGA. V was trimmed by 2 bases and J by 9 bases, leaving 17 bases between them.

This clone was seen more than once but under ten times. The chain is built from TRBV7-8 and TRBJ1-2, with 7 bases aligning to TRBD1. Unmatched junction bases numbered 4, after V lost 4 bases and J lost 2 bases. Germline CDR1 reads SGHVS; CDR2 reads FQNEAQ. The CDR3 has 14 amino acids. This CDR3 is CASSWDSTNYGYTF. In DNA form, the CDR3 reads TGTGCCAGCAGCTGGGACAGCACGAACTATGGCTACACCTTC.

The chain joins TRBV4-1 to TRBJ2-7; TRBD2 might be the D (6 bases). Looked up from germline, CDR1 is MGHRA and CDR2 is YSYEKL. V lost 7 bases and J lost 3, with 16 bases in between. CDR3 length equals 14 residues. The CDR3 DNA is TGCGCCAGCACCCAGGCTCTGGGGGGCTACGAGCAGTACTTC. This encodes CASTQALGGYEQYF.

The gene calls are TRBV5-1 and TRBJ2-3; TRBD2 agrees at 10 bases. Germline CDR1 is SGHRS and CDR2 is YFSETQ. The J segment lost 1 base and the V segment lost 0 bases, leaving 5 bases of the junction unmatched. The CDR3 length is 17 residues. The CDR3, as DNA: TGCGCCAGCAGCTTGGGGGGCCTAGCGGGGGGCACAGATACGCAGTATTTT. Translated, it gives CASSLGGLAGGTDTQYF.

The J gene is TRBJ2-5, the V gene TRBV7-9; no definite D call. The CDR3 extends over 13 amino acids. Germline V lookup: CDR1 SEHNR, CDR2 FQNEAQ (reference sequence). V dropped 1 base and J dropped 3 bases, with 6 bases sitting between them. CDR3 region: CASSLGQKETQYF. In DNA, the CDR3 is TGTGCCAGCAGCTTAGGTCAGAAAGAGACCCAGTACTTC. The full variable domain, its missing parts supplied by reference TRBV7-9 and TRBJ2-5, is DTGVSQNPRHKITKRGQNVTFRCDPISEHNRLYWYRQTLGQGPEFLTYFQNEAQLEKSRLLSDRFSAERPKGSFSTLEIQRTEQGDSAMYLCASSLGQKETQYFGPGTRLLVL.

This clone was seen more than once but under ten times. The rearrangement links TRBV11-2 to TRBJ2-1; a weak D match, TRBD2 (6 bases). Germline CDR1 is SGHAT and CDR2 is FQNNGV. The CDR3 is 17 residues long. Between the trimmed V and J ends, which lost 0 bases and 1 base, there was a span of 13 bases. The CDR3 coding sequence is TGTGCCAGCAGCTTAGACTCCCTAGCGACGTCCTACAATGAGCAGTTCTTC. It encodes CASSLDSLATSYNEQFF.

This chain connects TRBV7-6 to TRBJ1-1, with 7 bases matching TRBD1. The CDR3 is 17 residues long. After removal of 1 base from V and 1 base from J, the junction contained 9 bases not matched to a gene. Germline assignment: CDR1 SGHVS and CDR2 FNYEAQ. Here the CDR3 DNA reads TGTGCCAGCAGCTTAGGCTATGTTAACAGGGGGAACACTGAAGCTTTCTTT. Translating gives CASSLGYVNRGNTEAFF.

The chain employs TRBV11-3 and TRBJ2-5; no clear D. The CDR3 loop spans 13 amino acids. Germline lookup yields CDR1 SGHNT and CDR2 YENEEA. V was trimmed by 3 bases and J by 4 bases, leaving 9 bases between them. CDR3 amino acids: CASSLRPGETQYF. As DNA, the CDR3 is TGTGCCAGCAGCTTGCGGCCGGGAGAGACCCAGTACTTC.

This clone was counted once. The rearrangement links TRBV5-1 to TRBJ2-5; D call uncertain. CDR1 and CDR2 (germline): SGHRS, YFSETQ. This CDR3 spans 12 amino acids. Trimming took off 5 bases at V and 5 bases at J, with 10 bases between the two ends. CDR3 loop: CASSDQVETQYF. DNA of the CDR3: TGCGCCAGCAGTGACCAGGTGGAGACCCAGTACTTC. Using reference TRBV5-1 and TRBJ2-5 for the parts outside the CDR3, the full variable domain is KAGVTQTPRYLIKTRGQQVTLSCSPISGHRSVSWYQQTPGQGLQFLFEYFSETQRNKGNFPGRFSGRQFSNSRSEMNVSTLELGDSALYLCASSDQVETQYFGPGTRLLVL.

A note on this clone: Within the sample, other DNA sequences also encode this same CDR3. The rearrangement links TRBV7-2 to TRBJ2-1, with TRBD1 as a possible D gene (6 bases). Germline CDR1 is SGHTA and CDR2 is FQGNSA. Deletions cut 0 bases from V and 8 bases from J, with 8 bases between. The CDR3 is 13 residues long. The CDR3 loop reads CASSLAGADEQFF. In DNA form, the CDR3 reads TGTGCCAGCAGCTTAGCGGGGGCGGATGAGCAGTTCTTC.

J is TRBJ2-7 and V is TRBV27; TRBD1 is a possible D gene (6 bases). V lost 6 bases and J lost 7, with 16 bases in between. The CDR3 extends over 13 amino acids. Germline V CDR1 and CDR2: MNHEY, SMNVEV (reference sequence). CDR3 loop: CASSKQGPGEQYF. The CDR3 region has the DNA TGTGCCAGCAGCAAACAGGGTCCGGGGGAGCAGTACTTC.

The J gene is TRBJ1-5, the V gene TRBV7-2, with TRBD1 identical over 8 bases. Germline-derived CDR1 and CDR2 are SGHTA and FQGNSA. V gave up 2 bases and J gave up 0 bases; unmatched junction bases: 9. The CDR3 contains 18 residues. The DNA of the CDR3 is TGTGCCAGCAGCTTACGGACAGGGACAACCTATAGCAATCAGCCCCAGCATTTT. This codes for CASSLRTGTTYSNQPQHF.

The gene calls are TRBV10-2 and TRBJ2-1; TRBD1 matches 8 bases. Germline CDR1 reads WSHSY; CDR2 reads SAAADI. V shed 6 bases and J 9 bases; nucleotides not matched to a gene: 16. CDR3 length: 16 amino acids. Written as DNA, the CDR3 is TGCGCCAGCAGCGTTATCTCAGGGGGCCGAAACTCTGAGCAGTTCTTC. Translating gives CASSVISGGRNSEQFF.

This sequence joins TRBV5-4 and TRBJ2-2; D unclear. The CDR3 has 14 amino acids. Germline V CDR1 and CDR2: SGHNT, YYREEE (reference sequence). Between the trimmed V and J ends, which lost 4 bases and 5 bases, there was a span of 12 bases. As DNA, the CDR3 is TGTGCCAGCAGCCCAATTCCCGGGACCGGGGAGCTGTTTTTT. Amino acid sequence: CASSPIPGTGELFF.

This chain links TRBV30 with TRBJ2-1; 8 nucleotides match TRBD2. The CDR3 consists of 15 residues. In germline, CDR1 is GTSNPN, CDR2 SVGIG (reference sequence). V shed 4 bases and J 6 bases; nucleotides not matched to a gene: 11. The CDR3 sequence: CAWIPPGLGPNEQFF. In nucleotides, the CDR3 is TGTGCCTGGATTCCCCCGGGACTAGGTCCCAATGAGCAGTTCTTC.

CDR3 DNA sequence: TGCAGCGTTGTCGGGGTCGGTACAGATACGCAGTATTTT. This codes for CSVVGVGTDTQYF. The V and J genes are TRBV29-1 and TRBJ2-3, with a possible D match to TRBD2 (5 bases). Germline CDR1 and CDR2: SQVTM and ANQGSEA. The CDR3 has 13 residues. Trimming stripped 4 bases from V and 3 bases from J, with 11 bases between.

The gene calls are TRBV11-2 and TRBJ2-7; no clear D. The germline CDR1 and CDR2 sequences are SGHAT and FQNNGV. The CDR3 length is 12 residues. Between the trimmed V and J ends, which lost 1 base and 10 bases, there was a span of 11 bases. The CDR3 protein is CASSLVTKRQYF. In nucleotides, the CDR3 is TGTGCCAGCAGCTTAGTAACCAAGAGACAGTACTTC.

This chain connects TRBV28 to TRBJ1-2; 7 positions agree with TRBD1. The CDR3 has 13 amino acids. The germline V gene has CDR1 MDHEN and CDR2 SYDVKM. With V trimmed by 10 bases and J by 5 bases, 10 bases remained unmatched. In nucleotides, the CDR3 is TGTGCCATCGACATAGACAGGGCTTATGGCTACACCTTC. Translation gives CAIDIDRAYGYTF.

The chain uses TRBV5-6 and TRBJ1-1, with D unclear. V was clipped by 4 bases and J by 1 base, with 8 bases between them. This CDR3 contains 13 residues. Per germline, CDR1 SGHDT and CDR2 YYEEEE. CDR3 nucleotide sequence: TGTGCCAGCAGCCTTACATCGAACACTGAAGCTTTCTTT. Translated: CASSLTSNTEAFF.

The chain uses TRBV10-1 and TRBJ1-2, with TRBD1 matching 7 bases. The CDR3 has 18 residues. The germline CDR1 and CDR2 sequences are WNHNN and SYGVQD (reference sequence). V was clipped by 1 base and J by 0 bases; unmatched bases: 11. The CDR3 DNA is TGCGCCAGCAGTGAGTTGAGGACAGGCCCGAGGTCTAACTATGGCTACACCTTC. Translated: CASSELRTGPRSNYGYTF.

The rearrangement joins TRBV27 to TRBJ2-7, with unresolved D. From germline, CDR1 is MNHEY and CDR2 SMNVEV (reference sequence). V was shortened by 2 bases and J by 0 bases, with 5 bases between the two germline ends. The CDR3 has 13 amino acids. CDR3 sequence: CASSLQDSYEQYF. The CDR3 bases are TGTGCCAGCAGTTTACAGGACTCCTACGAGCAGTACTTC.

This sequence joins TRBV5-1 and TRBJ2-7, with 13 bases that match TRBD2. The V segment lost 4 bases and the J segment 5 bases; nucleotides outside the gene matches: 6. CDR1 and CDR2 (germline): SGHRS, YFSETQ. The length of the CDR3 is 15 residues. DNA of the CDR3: TGCGCCAGCAGCACAACCGGGACTAGCGGGAACGAGCAGTACTTC. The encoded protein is CASSTTGTSGNEQYF.

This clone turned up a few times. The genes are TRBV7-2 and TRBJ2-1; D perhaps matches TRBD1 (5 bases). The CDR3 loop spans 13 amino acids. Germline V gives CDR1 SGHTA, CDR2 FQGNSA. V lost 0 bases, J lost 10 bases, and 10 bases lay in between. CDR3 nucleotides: TGTGCCAGCAGCTTAGCCCAGGGTAGCGAGCAGTTCTTC. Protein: CASSLAQGSEQFF.

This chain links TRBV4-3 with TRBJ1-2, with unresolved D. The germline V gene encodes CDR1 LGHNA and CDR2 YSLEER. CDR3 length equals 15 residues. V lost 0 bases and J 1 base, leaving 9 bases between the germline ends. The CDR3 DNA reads TGCGCCAGCAGCCAAGATAGAGGGTTTAACTATGGCTACACCTTC. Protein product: CASSQDRGFNYGYTF.

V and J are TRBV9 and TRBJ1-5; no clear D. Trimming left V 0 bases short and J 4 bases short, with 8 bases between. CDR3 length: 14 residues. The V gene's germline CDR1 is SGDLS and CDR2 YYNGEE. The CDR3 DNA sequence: TGTGCCAGCAGCGTAGATGCCGGTAATCAGCCCCAGCATTTT. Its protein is CASSVDAGNQPQHF.

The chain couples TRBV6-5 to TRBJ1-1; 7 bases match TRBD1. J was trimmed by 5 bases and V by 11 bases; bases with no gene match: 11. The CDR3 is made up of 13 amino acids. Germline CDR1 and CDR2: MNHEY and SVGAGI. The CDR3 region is CAGSRDRWTEAFF. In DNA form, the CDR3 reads TGTGCCGGAAGTCGGGACAGATGGACTGAAGCTTTCTTT.

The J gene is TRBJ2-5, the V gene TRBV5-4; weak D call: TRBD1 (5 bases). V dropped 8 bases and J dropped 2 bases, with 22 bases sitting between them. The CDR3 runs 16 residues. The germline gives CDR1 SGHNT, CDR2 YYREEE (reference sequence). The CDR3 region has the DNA TGTGCCAGTAATAGACAGATACGATCGGAACAAGAGACCCAGTACTTC. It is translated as CASNRQIRSEQETQYF.

CDR3 nucleotides: TGTGCCAGCAGCGTAGTAGGAAGACAGGGGGCGCGGACCGGGGAGCTGTTTTTT. This sequence encodes CASSVVGRQGARTGELFF. V gene TRBV9 combines with J gene TRBJ2-2; 10 bases align to TRBD1. CDR1 is SGDLS and CDR2 is YYNGEE in the germline V gene. This CDR3 comprises 18 residues. V lost 0 bases, J lost 5 bases, and 10 bases stayed unmatched. The entire variable domain, with the rest obtained from reference TRBV9 and TRBJ2-2, is as follows: DSGVTQTPKHLITATGQRVTLRCSPRSGDLSVYWYQQSLDQGLQFLIQYYNGEERAKGNILERFSAQQFPDLHSELNLSSLELGDSALYFCASSVVGRQGARTGELFFGEGSRLTVL.